Listed below are T cell receptor beta chains from one sample, sequenced in a study of cytomegalovirus exposure and HLA in healthy donors. Here immunoSEQ multiplex PCR was the method, and the copy in TCRdb shows in-frame clones only, minus some. The data include fewer than 150,000 clones; the top ten clones carry roughly 2.6%. Sequenced sample: PBMCs. These TCRs come from a man aged 35 to 55 in good health and CMV-seronegative. Each CDR3 is given with its conserved first and last residue.

TRBV6-1	TRBJ2-3	CASTPNHGTDTQYF
TRBV5-6	NA	CASSLSWGRGYYYEQYF
TRBV28	TRBJ1-3	CASSNRDSGNTIYF
TRBV6-1	TRBJ1-3	CASSPGQGNGNTIYF
TRBV4-3	TRBJ1-1	CASSQDQGGEAFF
TRBV2	TRBJ2-7	CASSELSPVGAYEQYF
TRBV27	TRBJ1-5	CASSDRAYSNQPQHF
TRBV4-2	TRBJ2-1	CASSQGSKLRVRISNEQFF
TRBV9	TRBJ2-3	CASSLPPGGPHTDTQYF
TRBV14	TRBJ2-1	CARGGELRFYNEQFF
TRBV5-1	TRBJ2-3	CASSPLGLAGTDTQYF
TRBV11-2	TRBJ2-1	CASSFLTSDEQFF
TRBV10-1	TRBJ1-6	CASPGQVNSPLHF
TRBV11-2	TRBJ1-2	CASSLEQGLANYGYTF
TRBV2	TRBJ2-1	CASNSLAGEGEQFF
TRBV13	TRBJ1-5	CASTNQGHGVIKQPQHF
TRBV5-1	TRBJ2-2	CASSLVRGRNTGELFF